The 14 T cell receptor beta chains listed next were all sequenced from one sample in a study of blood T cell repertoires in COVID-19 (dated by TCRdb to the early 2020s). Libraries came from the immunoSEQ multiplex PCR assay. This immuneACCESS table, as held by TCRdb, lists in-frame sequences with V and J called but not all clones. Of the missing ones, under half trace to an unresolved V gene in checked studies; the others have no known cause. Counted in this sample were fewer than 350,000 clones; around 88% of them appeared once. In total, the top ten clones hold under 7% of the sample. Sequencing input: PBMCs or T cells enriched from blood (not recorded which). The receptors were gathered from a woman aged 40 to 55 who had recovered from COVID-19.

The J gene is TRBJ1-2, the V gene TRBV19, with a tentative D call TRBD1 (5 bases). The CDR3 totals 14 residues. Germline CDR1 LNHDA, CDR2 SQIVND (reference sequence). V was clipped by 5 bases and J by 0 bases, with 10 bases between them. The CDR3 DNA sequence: TGTGCCAGTAGTTACCGACAGCCTAACTATGGCTACACCTTC. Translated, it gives CASSYRQPNYGYTF. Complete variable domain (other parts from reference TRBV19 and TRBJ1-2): DGGITQSPKYLFRKEGQNVTLSCEQNLNHDAMYWYRQDPGQGLRLIYYSQIVNDFQKGDIAEGYSVSREKKESFPLTVTSAQKNPTAFYLCASSYRQPNYGYTFGSGTRLTVV.

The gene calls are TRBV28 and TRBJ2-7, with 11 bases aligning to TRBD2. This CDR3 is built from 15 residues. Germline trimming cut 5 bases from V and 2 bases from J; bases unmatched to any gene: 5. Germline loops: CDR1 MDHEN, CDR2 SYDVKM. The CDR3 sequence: CASSIRLAGTYEQYF. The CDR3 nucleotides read TGTGCCAGCAGTATACGACTAGCGGGAACCTACGAGCAGTACTTC.

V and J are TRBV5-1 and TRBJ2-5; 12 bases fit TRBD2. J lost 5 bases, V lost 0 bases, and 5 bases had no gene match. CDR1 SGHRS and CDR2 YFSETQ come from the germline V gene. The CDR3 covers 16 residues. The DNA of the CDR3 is TGCGCCAGCAGCTTGGCACTAGCGGGAGGTCGTGAGACCCAGTACTTC. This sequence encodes CASSLALAGGRETQYF.

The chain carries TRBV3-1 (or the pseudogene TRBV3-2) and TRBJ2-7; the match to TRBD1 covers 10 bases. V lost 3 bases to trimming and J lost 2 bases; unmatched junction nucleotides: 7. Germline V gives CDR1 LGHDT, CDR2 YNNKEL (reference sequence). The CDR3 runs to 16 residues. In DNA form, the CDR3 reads TGTGCCAGCAGCCATCCGCCGGGACAGGGGACCTACGAGCAGTACTTC. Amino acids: CASSHPPGQGTYEQYF.

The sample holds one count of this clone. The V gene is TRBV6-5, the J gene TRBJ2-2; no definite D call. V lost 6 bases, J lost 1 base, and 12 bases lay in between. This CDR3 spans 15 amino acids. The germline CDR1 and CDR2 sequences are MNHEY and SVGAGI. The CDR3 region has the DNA TGTGCCAGCAGCCCCAGATGGTTGAACACCGGGGAGCTGTTTTTT. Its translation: CASSPRWLNTGELFF.

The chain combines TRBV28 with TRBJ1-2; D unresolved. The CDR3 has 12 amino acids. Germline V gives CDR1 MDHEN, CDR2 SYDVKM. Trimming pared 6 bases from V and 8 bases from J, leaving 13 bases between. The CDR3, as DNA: TGTGCCAGCAGGGGGTGGACGGGGGGCTACACCTTC. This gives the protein CASRGWTGGYTF.

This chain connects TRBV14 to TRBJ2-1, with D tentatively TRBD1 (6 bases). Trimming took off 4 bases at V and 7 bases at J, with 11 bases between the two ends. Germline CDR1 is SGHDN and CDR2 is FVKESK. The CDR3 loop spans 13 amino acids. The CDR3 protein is CASSLLDRNEQFF. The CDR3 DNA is TGTGCCAGCAGCCTGTTAGACAGGAATGAGCAGTTCTTC.

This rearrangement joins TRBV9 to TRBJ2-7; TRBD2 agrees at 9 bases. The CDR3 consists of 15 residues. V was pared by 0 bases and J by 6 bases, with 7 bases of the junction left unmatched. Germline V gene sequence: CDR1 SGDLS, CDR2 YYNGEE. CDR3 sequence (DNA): TGTGCCAGCAGCGTAGAGGCTAGCGGGACTCGCGAGCAGTACTTC. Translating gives CASSVEASGTREQYF.

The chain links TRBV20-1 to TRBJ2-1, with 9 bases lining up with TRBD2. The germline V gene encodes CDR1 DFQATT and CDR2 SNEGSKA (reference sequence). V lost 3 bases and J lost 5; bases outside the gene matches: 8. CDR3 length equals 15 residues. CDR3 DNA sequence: TGCAGTGCTAGTAGGGTAGCGGGAGTCGACAATGAGCAGTTCTTC. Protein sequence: CSASRVAGVDNEQFF.

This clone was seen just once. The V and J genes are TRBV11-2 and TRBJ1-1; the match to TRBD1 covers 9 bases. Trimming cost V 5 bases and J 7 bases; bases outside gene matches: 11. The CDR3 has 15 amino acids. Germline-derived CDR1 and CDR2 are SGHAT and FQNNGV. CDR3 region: CASSKSPGQGYEAFF. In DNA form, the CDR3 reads TGTGCCAGCAGCAAGAGCCCGGGACAGGGCTATGAAGCTTTCTTT.

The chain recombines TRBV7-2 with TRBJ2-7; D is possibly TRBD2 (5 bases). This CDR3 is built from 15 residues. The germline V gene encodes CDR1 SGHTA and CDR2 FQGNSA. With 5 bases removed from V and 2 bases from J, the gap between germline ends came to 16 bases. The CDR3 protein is CASSRRWAGPYEQYF. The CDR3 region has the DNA TGTGCCAGCAGCCGGAGGTGGGCGGGCCCCTACGAGCAGTACTTC.

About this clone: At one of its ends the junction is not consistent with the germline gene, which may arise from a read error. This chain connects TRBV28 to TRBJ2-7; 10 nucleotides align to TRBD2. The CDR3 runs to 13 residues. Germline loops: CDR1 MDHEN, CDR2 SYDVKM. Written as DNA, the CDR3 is TGTGCCAGCAGGCGACTAGCGGGCGTGCCCCTTCACTTC. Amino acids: CASRRLAGVPLHF.

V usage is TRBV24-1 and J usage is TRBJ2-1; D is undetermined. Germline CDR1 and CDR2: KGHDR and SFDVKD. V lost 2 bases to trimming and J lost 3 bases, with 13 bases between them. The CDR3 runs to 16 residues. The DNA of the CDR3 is TGTGCCACCAGTGATTCACGGCGGTACGGCTACAATGAGCAGTTCTTC. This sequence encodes CATSDSRRYGYNEQFF.

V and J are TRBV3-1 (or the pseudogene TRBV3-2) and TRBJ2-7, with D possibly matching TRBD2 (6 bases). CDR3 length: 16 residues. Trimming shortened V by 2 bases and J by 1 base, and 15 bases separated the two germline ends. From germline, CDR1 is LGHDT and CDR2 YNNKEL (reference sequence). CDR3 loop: CASSQPEAGGSYEQYF. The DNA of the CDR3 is TGTGCCAGCAGCCAACCTGAAGCGGGCGGGTCCTACGAGCAGTACTTC.